A selection of T cell receptor beta chains follows, all from one sample in a study of T cell responses to AZD1222 COVID-19 vaccine. TCRdb's table, derived via immunoSEQ multiplex PCR, lists solely in-frame clones and lacks some. This table holds some 160,000 clones, around 94% found once. The source was peripheral blood, collected on day 0 of AZD1222 vaccination. These receptors were obtained from an adult in good health. Both conserved end residues are part of each CDR3. Fields, in order: V gene, clone size, CDR3 length, J gene, CDR3 protein. Not all rows give a size; the values are once, few, many and, for expanded clones, a class.

V: TRBV30; size: once; length: 15; J: TRBJ2-1; CDR3: CAWSASLAGVDEQFF
V: TRBV30; size: NA; length: 11; J: TRBJ1-1; CDR3: CAWSLTTEAFF
V: TRBV5-1; size: NA; length: 15; J: TRBJ1-2; CDR3: CASSSGQEGGYGYTF
V: TRBV5-4; size: few; length: 13; J: TRBJ2-7; CDR3: CASSPRASYEQYF
V: TRBV10-2; size: NA; length: 13; J: TRBJ1-1; CDR3: CASTRGMNTEAFF
V: TRBV6-4; size: NA; length: 15; J: TRBJ1-1; CDR3: CASSATRTGGTEAFF
V: TRBV2; size: NA; length: 12; J: TRBJ2-5; CDR3: CASRPQGETQYF
V: TRBV2; size: once; length: 14; J: TRBJ1-5; CDR3: CASSIDNGNQPQHF
V: TRBV10-3; size: NA; length: 19; J: TRBJ2-1; CDR3: CAISESIGLATRGYNEQFF
V: TRBV21-1; size: NA; length: 17; J: TRBJ2-2; CDR3: CASSKVGGGADTGELFF
V: TRBV27; size: once; length: 15; J: TRBJ2-7; CDR3: CASSLTTASSYEQYF
V: TRBV20-1; size: NA; length: 11; J: TRBJ1-6; CDR3: CSALRGSPLHF
V: TRBV18; size: NA; length: 15; J: TRBJ1-6; CDR3: CASSQPGLYNSPLHF
V: TRBV5-4; size: NA; length: 14; J: TRBJ1-2; CDR3: CASSSPGAPGGYTF
V: TRBV7-9; size: NA; length: 14; J: TRBJ1-5; CDR3: CASSLLGGNQPQHF
V: TRBV30; size: NA; length: 13; J: TRBJ1-1; CDR3: CAWSKRTNTEAFF